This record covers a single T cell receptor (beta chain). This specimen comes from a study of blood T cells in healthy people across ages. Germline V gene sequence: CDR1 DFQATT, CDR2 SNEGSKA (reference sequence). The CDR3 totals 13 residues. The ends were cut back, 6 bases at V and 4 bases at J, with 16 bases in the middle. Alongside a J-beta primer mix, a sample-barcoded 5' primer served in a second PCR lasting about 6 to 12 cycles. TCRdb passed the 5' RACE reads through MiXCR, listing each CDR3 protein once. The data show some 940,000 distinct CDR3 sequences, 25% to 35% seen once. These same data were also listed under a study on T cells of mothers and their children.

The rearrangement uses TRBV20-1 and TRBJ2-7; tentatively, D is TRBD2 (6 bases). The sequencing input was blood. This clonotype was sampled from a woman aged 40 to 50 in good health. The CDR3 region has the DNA TGCAGTGCCCCGCTCCCGGGAGAATACGAGCAGTACTTC. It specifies CSAPLPGEYEQYF.